The T cell receptor beta chain under discussion was sequenced for a study of beta chain features in type 1 diabetes. Study as a whole: The patients were much like the healthy donors in age, gender and cell yields. Study-level results: All four CD4+ subsets from Type 1 diabetes patients carried moderately but significantly shorter TCRB CDR3s. Diminished insertions and augmented deletions at VDJ junctions characterized type 1 diabetes patients.

Expressed TCRB transcripts were sequenced because the isolated RNA had all been reverse transcribed beforehand. Measured with immunoSEQ multiplex PCR; TCRdb has only the in-frame clones, and not every one. Of fewer than 400,000 clones detected, approximately 9.7% appear once; the ten largest clones hold roughly 1%. Purity exceeding 95% was reached by all sorted populations. This CDR3 contains 17 residues. Germline V gene sequence: CDR1 LGHNA, CDR2 YSLEER. V lost 6 bases and J lost 0; bases outside the gene matches: 10. The table lists this clone with a few counts. Its specificity is not known. The receptor was isolated from a man between 25 and 39 years old with type 1 diabetes. This chain links TRBV4-3 with TRBJ2-1, with 8 bases lining up with TRBD2. Material: central memory CD4+ T cells from blood. This CDR3 reads CASSRASGLSSYNEQFF. The CDR3 DNA sequence: TGCGCCAGCAGTCGGGCTAGCGGGCTCAGCTCCTACAATGAGCAGTTCTTC.